This TCR beta chain was profiled in a study of beta chain features in type 1 diabetes. The overall study: Patients looked much like healthy donors when it came to age, gender and cell yields. General study points: Naive, central memory and Treg TCRB repertoires appeared more alike in patients than in healthy donors. The question of HLA type influencing TCRB rearrangement was one that remained unresolved here.

On this clone itself: The antigen is unknown.

V was pared by 0 bases and J by 8 bases, with 12 bases between. CDR1 SGDLS and CDR2 YYNGEE come from the germline V gene. The length of the CDR3 is 14 residues. Investigators reverse transcribed all isolated RNA, so they sequenced expressed TCRB transcripts. Clones were sequenced by immunoSEQ multiplex PCR, and TCRdb holds only the in-frame ones, with some missing. The sample carries 200,000 to 300,000 clones, around 65% recorded once. This receptor was taken from a man aged 30 to 45 in good health. The specimen sequenced was naive CD4+ T cells from blood. The chain combines TRBV9 with TRBJ2-1; TRBD1 or TRBD2 may be the D gene (5 bases each). The CDR3: CASSVGPGRDEQFF. The CDR3 DNA is TGTGCCAGCAGCGTAGGACCAGGGCGGGATGAGCAGTTCTTC. The full variable domain, completed using reference TRBV9 and TRBJ2-1, is DSGVTQTPKHLITATGQRVTLRCSPRSGDLSVYWYQQSLDQGLQFLIQYYNGEERAKGNILERFSAQQFPDLHSELNLSSLELGDSALYFCASSVGPGRDEQFFGPGTRLTVL.